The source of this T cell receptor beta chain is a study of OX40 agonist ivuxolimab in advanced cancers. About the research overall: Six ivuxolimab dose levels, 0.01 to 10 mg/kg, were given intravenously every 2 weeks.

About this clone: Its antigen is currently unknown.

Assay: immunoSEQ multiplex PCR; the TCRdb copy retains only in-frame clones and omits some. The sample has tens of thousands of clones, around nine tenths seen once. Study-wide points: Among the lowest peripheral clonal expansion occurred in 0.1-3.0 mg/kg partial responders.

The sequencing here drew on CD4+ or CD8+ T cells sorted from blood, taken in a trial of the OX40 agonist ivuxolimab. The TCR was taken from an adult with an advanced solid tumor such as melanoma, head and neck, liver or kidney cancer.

This CDR3 reads CASSLGPLNTEAFF. CDR3 bases: TGTGCCAGCAGCTTGGGACCGCTAAACACTGAAGCTTTCTTT. V is TRBV7-2 and J is TRBJ1-1; perhaps TRBD1 as D (5 bases). CDR1 SGHTA and CDR2 FQGNSA come from the germline V gene. The V end was cut by 3 bases, the J end by 2 bases, with 10 bases between. The CDR3 consists of 14 residues.